Following are 9 T cell receptor beta chains from one sample sequenced in a study of blood T cell repertoires in COVID-19. The table came from immunoSEQ multiplex PCR; TCRdb's copy has only in-frame clones and leaves some out. The sample holds some 270,000 clones, approximately 86% seen once. The sample comprised peripheral blood. These receptor sequences come from a man aged 35 to 55 with active or convalescent COVID-19.

This chain links TRBV7-3 with TRBJ1-2, with TRBD1 matching over 9 bases. Trimming took 5 bases from V and 4 from J; bases not matched to a gene: 8. Germline V gene sequence: CDR1 SGHTA, CDR2 FQGTGA. The CDR3 has 15 amino acids. The CDR3 sequence is CASSPSGTGIYGYTF. The CDR3 DNA reads as TGTGCCAGCAGCCCTTCCGGGACAGGGATCTATGGCTACACCTTC.

The V and J genes are TRBV6-4 and TRBJ1-2, with 8 bases that match TRBD1. Germline V gene sequence: CDR1 MRHNA, CDR2 SNTAGT. The CDR3 sequence is 13 residues long. The V and J ends lost 6 bases and 3 bases, in that order; junction bases with no gene match: 3. CDR3 sequence (DNA): TGTGCCAGCAGCTCGACAGGGGACTATGGCTACACCTTC. Translating it yields CASSSTGDYGYTF.

This chain connects TRBV5-1 to TRBJ1-4, with TRBD1 identical over 9 bases. With 4 bases clipped from V and 7 bases from J, the junction kept 5 bases outside the gene matches. The CDR3 sequence is 14 residues long. The germline V gene has CDR1 SGHRS and CDR2 YFSETQ. CDR3 in DNA: TGCGCCAGCAGCCTTGACAGGGGGGCTGAAAAACTGTTTTTT. It specifies CASSLDRGAEKLFF.

V gene TRBV9 combines with J gene TRBJ1-2; 10 bases align to TRBD1. Germline V gene data show CDR1 as SGDLS and CDR2 as YYNGEE. The CDR3 totals 15 residues. The J segment lost 6 bases and the V segment lost 2 bases, leaving 7 bases of the junction unmatched. Written as DNA, the CDR3 is TGTGCCAGCAGCGTCGAAACCGGGACAGGGGATGGCTACACCTTC. Encoded protein: CASSVETGTGDGYTF.

The chain recombines TRBV25-1 with TRBJ1-4; 7 bases are a match to TRBD1. This CDR3 has 15 residues. In germline, CDR1 is MGHDK, CDR2 SYGVNS. Germline trimming cut 2 bases from V and 7 bases from J; bases unmatched to any gene: 7. The CDR3 loop reads CASSEPGGTGEKLFF. CDR3 in DNA: TGTGCCAGCAGTGAACCAGGGGGGACGGGTGAAAAACTGTTTTTT. The full variable domain, its missing parts supplied by reference TRBV25-1 and TRBJ1-4, is EADIYQTPRYLVIGTGKKITLECSQTMGHDKMYWYQQDPGMELHLIHYSYGVNSTEKGDLSSESTVSRIRTEHFPLTLESARPSHTSQYLCASSEPGGTGEKLFFGSGTQLSVL.

For the CDR3, the DNA is TGTGCCAGTAGTATAACAGGTTACCAAAATACGCAGTATTTT. Its translation is CASSITGYQNTQYF. The chain employs TRBV19 and TRBJ2-3, with a weak D call TRBD1 (5 bases). The V gene lost 2 bases and the J gene lost 7 bases, with 13 bases spanning the gap. CDR3 length: 14 amino acids. Germline values: CDR1 LNHDA, CDR2 SQIVND (reference sequence).

This rearrangement joins TRBV7-2 to TRBJ1-6, with TRBD1 matching 10 bases. Per the germline V gene, CDR1 is SGHTA and CDR2 is FQGNSA. Losses at the gene ends were 5 bases for V and 10 bases for J; bases not matched to a gene: 5. CDR3 length: 14 residues. CDR3 in DNA: TGTGCCAGCAGCCGGGACAGGGGCGGGTCACCCCTCCACTTT. It specifies CASSRDRGGSPLHF.

This clone was detected only once. The chain recombines TRBV29-1 with TRBJ2-1, with 7 bases fitting TRBD1. Germline trimming cut 7 bases from V and 1 base from J; bases unmatched to any gene: 4. The CDR3 contains 13 residues. CDR1 SQVTM and CDR2 ANQGSEA come from the germline V gene. The CDR3 nucleotides are TGCAGCGGTGGGACAGATTCCTACAATGAGCAGTTCTTC. Its protein is CSGGTDSYNEQFF.

The chain combines TRBV19 with TRBJ2-2; 10 positions agree with TRBD1. From germline, CDR1 is LNHDA and CDR2 SQIVND (reference sequence). This CDR3 has 18 residues. V dropped 0 bases and J dropped 6; count of bases not matched to a gene: 10. CDR3 sequence (DNA): TGTGCCAGTAGTATAGATTCGTGGGACAGGGGTAGTGCCGGGGAGCTGTTTTTT. As protein: CASSIDSWDRGSAGELFF.